Shown below are 21 T cell receptor beta chains from a single sample sequenced in a study of PD-1 blockade in classical Hodgkin lymphoma. TCRdb's copy holds only in-frame clones and misses some; the assay was immunoSEQ multiplex PCR. The sample shows roughly 50,000 clones, around 91% of them seen only once. Noted time point: cycle 4 day 1 (C4D1), after less than seven weeks of nivolumab. Every single patient, without exception, relapsed after autologous stem cell transplantation, and brentuximab vedotin exposure varied. This specimen consisted of peripheral blood mononuclear cells (PBMCs), obtained before the fourth cycle of nivolumab. The receptors were sampled from a human donor with classical Hodgkin lymphoma.

The V and J genes are TRBV7-9 and TRBJ2-2; perhaps TRBD2 as D (6 bases). Between the trimmed V and J ends, which lost 2 bases and 7 bases, there was a span of 11 bases. The CDR3 contains 14 residues. CDR1 and CDR2 (germline): SEHNR, FQNEAQ (reference sequence). CDR3 DNA: TGTGCCAGCAGCTTAAGTCGGGGGATCGGGGAGCTGTTTTTT. This encodes CASSLSRGIGELFF.

V is TRBV30 and J is TRBJ2-7, with D uncertain. V was pared by 5 bases and J by 3 bases, with 20 bases between. Germline V gene lookup returns CDR1 GTSNPN and CDR2 SVGIG (reference sequence). This CDR3 spans 15 amino acids. DNA of the CDR3: TGTGCCTGGGGGCCCGGGTTCTCGGGTGGCTACGAGCAGTACTTC. This encodes CAWGPGFSGGYEQYF. The full variable domain, completed using reference TRBV30 and TRBJ2-7, is SQTIHQWPATLVQPVGSPLSLECTVEGTSNPNLYWYRQAAGRGLQLLFYSVGIGQISSEVPQNLSASRPQDRQFILSSKKLLLSDSGFYLCAWGPGFSGGYEQYFGPGTRLTVT.

The V gene is TRBV7-9, the J gene TRBJ1-2, with TRBD1 matching over 10 bases. J gave up 8 bases and V 3 bases, and 3 bases lay outside the gene matches. The CDR3 runs to 13 residues. Germline values: CDR1 SEHNR, CDR2 FQNEAQ (reference sequence). As DNA, the CDR3 is TGTGCCAGCAGCTTGGGGACAGGGGACGGCTACACCTTC. Its protein product is CASSLGTGDGYTF.

With regard to this clone: Other DNA sequences in the sample encode the same CDR3. The rearrangement links TRBV2 to TRBJ2-3; 9 nucleotides align to TRBD2. The CDR3 sequence is 15 residues long. CDR1 is SNHLY and CDR2 is FYNNEI in the germline V gene. V shed 4 bases, J shed 2 bases, and the junction held 4 bases outside the gene matches. The CDR3 here is CASSGLAGVTDTQYF. The CDR3 DNA reads as TGTGCCAGCAGTGGGTTAGCGGGAGTCACAGATACGCAGTATTTT.

The CDR3 is CASSPEDGVGKLFF. Written as DNA, the CDR3 is TGTGCCAGCTCACCAGAGGACGGGGTAGGGAAACTGTTTTTT. The V and J genes are TRBV18 and TRBJ1-4; D gene uncertain. Germline CDR1 is KGHSH and CDR2 is LQKENI. This CDR3 is built from 14 residues. The V end lost 2 bases, the J end lost 11 bases, and 15 bases lay between the germline ends.

The rearrangement uses TRBV15 and TRBJ2-5; maybe TRBD1 (5 bases). This CDR3 comprises 13 residues. Germline V gene data show CDR1 as LNHNV and CDR2 as YYDKDF (reference sequence). Trimming stripped 4 bases from V and 1 base from J, with 7 bases between. CDR3 bases: TGTGCCACCAGCAAAGGGGCCCAAGAGACCCAGTACTTC. Protein product: CATSKGAQETQYF.

V and J are TRBV9 and TRBJ1-3; D uncertain. The CDR3 is 15 residues long. V gave up 0 bases and J gave up 4 bases, with 11 bases separating them. The germline V gene has CDR1 SGDLS and CDR2 YYNGEE. CDR3 residues: CASSVDGQRGNTIYF. CDR3 in DNA: TGTGCCAGCAGCGTAGATGGGCAAAGGGGAAACACCATATATTTT.

The genes are TRBV13 and TRBJ2-3; 7 bases line up with TRBD2. Germline-derived CDR1 and CDR2 are PRHDT and FYEKMQ (reference sequence). CDR3 length: 15 residues. V was pared by 4 bases and J by 0 bases, with 4 bases of the junction left unmatched. The CDR3: CASSSSGFSTDTQYF. CDR3 in DNA: TGTGCCAGCAGCTCTAGCGGATTTAGCACAGATACGCAGTATTTT. The entire variable domain, with the rest obtained from reference TRBV13 and TRBJ2-3, is as follows: AAGVIQSPRHLIKEKRETATLKCYPIPRHDTVYWYQQGPGQDPQFLISFYEKMQSDKGSIPDRFSAQQFSDYHSELNMSSLELGDSALYFCASSSSGFSTDTQYFGPGTRLTVL.

The chain joins TRBV30 to TRBJ2-4, with unresolved D. CDR1 is GTSNPN and CDR2 is SVGIG in the germline V gene (reference sequence). V dropped 0 bases and J dropped 4 bases, with 10 bases sitting between them. The CDR3 is made up of 14 amino acids. CDR3 nucleotide sequence: TGTGCCTGGAGTGTAAGGGTGGGGAAAAACATTCAGTACTTC. This translates into CAWSVRVGKNIQYF.

The chain combines TRBV25-1 with TRBJ2-6; no reliable D call. V gave up 2 bases and J gave up 1 base, with 9 bases separating them. Germline V gene lookup returns CDR1 MGHDK and CDR2 SYGVNS. This CDR3 comprises 16 residues. CDR3: CASSERGWSGANVLTF. The CDR3 nucleotides are TGTGCCAGCAGTGAACGCGGATGGTCTGGGGCCAACGTCCTGACTTTC.

V is TRBV9 and J is TRBJ1-1, with D unclear. The CDR3 is 13 amino acids. Germline V gene lookup returns CDR1 SGDLS and CDR2 YYNGEE. V was shortened by 0 bases and J by 6 bases, with 9 bases between the two germline ends. The CDR3 DNA is TGTGCCAGCAGCGTAGAAGGTTGGCCTGAAGCTTTCTTT. As protein: CASSVEGWPEAFF.

J is TRBJ2-7 and V is TRBV4-2, with D possibly TRBD2 on 5 matching bases. Germline CDR1 LGHNA, CDR2 YNFKEQ. Trimming removed 0 bases from V and 3 bases from J, with 15 bases in between. This CDR3 is built from 16 residues. The CDR3 sequence: CASSQDTETSGYEQYF. CDR3 nucleotides: TGTGCCAGCAGCCAAGATACGGAAACAAGCGGCTACGAGCAGTACTTC.

The gene calls are TRBV5-8 and TRBJ1-1; tentatively, D is TRBD1 (6 bases). Looked up from germline, CDR1 is SGHTS and CDR2 is YDEGEE. The CDR3 length is 14 residues. V shed 4 bases and J shed 4 bases, with 14 bases lying between them. CDR3 region: CASSPGAGVTEAFF. The CDR3 DNA reads as TGTGCCAGCAGCCCGGGGGCGGGTGTCACTGAAGCTTTCTTT.

The chain is built from TRBV9 and TRBJ1-1, with 9 bases matching TRBD1. V lost 4 bases and J lost 5; bases outside the gene matches: 12. CDR3 length: 16 residues. CDR1 is SGDLS and CDR2 is YYNGEE in the germline V gene. The CDR3 loop reads CASSPGQGLAETEAFF. In DNA, the CDR3 is TGTGCCAGCAGCCCAGGACAGGGGCTCGCGGAGACTGAAGCTTTCTTT.

The chain carries TRBV14 and TRBJ2-3; 8 bases are shared with TRBD2. There are 19 residues in the CDR3. In germline, CDR1 is SGHDN, CDR2 FVKESK. V was clipped by 0 bases and J by 0 bases; unmatched bases: 11. The CDR3 DNA reads TGTGCCAGCAGCCAAGATCCCTCCTTAGCGGGAATTAGCACAGATACGCAGTATTTT. This codes for CASSQDPSLAGISTDTQYF.

The chain uses TRBV18 and TRBJ1-5; 7 bases are shared with TRBD1. Trimming removed 0 bases from V and 3 bases from J; junction bases left unmatched: 8. Germline V gene lookup returns CDR1 KGHSH and CDR2 LQKENI. The CDR3 sequence is 17 residues long. CDR3 in DNA: TGTGCCAGCTCACCACCGGGGACGGGACAGAACAATCAGCCCCAGCATTTT. The encoded protein is CASSPPGTGQNNQPQHF.

The V and J genes are TRBV30 and TRBJ1-5, with D unclear. The CDR3 is made up of 13 amino acids. V was clipped by 1 base and J by 0 bases, with 4 bases between them. Germline CDR1 GTSNPN, CDR2 SVGIG (reference sequence). The CDR3 nucleotides read TGTGCCTGGAGTGGGGGTAGCAATCAGCCCCAGCATTTT. This gives the protein CAWSGGSNQPQHF.

This chain links TRBV6-6 with TRBJ2-3; 9 nucleotides match TRBD2. This CDR3 has 14 amino acids. The V gene end was trimmed by 5 bases and the J gene end by 4 bases; junction bases not matched to a gene: 4. CDR1 and CDR2 (germline): MNHNY, SVGAGI (reference sequence). The CDR3 loop reads CASSTGLAPDTQYF. The CDR3 DNA is TGTGCCAGCAGTACGGGACTAGCCCCAGATACGCAGTATTTT.

V and J are TRBV25-1 and TRBJ1-2; D not resolved. The CDR3 runs 11 residues. V shed 3 bases and J shed 7 bases, with 6 bases lying between them. CDR1 is MGHDK and CDR2 is SYGVNS in the germline V gene. Here the CDR3 reads CASSESGGYTF. The CDR3 nucleotides are TGTGCCAGCAGTGAGAGTGGTGGCTACACCTTC.

The chain links TRBV28 to TRBJ2-1; weak D call: TRBD2 (6 bases). In germline, CDR1 is MDHEN, CDR2 SYDVKM. V lost 11 bases, J lost 5 bases, and 25 bases lay in between. The CDR3 length is 16 residues. CDR3 bases: TGTGCCGTCCATGGTGGGGGGTTCGGTTCAAACAATGAGCAGTTCTTC. It is translated as CAVHGGGFGSNNEQFF.

The chain couples TRBV5-1 to TRBJ2-7; D is ambiguous. The CDR3 sequence is 11 residues long. Deletions cut 0 bases from V and 5 bases from J, with 3 bases between. In germline, CDR1 is SGHRS, CDR2 YFSETQ. The CDR3 spells CASSLGHEQYF. DNA of the CDR3: TGCGCCAGCAGCTTGGGGCACGAGCAGTACTTC. Full variable domain (remainder filled in from reference TRBV5-1 and TRBJ2-7): KAGVTQTPRYLIKTRGQQVTLSCSPISGHRSVSWYQQTPGQGLQFLFEYFSETQRNKGNFPGRFSGRQFSNSRSEMNVSTLELGDSALYLCASSLGHEQYFGPGTRLTVT.